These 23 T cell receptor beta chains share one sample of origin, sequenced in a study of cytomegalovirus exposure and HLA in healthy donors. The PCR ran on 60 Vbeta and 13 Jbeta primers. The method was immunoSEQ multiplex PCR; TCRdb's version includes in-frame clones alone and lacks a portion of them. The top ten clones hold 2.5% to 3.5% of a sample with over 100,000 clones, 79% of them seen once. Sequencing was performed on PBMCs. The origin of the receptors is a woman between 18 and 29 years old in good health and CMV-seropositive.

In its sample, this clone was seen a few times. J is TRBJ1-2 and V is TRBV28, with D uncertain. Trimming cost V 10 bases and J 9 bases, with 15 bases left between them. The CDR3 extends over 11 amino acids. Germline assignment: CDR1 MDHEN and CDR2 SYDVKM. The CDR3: CATKILDSYTF. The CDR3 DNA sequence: TGTGCCACCAAAATACTAGACAGCTACACCTTC.

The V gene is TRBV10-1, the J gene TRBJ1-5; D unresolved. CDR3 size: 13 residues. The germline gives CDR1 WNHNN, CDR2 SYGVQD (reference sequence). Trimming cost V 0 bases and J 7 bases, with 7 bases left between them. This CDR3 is CASSESRGQPQHF. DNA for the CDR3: TGCGCCAGCAGTGAGTCGAGAGGCCAGCCCCAGCATTTT.

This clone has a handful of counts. CDR3 DNA sequence: TGTGCCAGTAGTATTTTCTGGGGAGATCAGCCCCAGCATTTT. Translated, it gives CASSIFWGDQPQHF. The rearrangement joins TRBV19 to TRBJ1-5, with D unresolved. Germline CDR1 LNHDA, CDR2 SQIVND (reference sequence). Trimming took off 3 bases at V and 5 bases at J, with 11 bases between the two ends. This CDR3 is 14 amino acids long.

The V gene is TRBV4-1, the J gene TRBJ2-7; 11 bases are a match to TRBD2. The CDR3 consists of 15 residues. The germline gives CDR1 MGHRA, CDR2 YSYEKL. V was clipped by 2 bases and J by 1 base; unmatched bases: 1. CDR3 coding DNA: TGCGCCAGCAGCCAACTAGCGGGAGGTTCCTACGAGCAGTACTTC. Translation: CASSQLAGGSYEQYF.

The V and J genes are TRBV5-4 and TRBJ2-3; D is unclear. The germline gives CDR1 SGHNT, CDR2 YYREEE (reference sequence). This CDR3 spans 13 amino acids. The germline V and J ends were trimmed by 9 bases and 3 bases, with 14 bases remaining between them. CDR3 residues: CATYERGTDTQYF. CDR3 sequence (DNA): TGTGCCACCTACGAGCGAGGTACAGATACGCAGTATTTT. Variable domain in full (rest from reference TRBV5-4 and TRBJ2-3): ETGVTQSPTHLIKTRGQQVTLRCSSQSGHNTVSWYQQALGQGPQFIFQYYREEENGRGNFPPRFSGLQFPNYSSELNVNALELDDSALYLCATYERGTDTQYFGPGTRLTVL.

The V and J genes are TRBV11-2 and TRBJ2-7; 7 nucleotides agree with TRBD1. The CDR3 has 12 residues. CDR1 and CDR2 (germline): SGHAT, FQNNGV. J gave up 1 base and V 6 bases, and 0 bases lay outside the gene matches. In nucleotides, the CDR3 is TGTGCCAGCAGGGGACAGTCCTACGAGCAGTACTTC. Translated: CASRGQSYEQYF.

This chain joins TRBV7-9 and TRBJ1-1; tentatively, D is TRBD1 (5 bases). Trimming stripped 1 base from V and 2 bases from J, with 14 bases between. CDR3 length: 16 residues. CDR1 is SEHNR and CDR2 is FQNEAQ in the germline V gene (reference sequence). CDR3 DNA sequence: TGTGCCAGCAGCTTAGAGAAACCCAGGGTTAACACTGAAGCTTTCTTT. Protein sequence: CASSLEKPRVNTEAFF.

The CDR3 bases are TGTGCCATCAGTGAGTCGGGTACGGGAACCTACGAGCAGTACTTC. It encodes CAISESGTGTYEQYF. This rearrangement joins TRBV10-3 to TRBJ2-7; possibly TRBD2 for D (5 bases). CDR3 length: 15 amino acids. CDR1 and CDR2 from the germline V gene are ENHRY and SYGVKD. Trimming cost V 0 bases and J 2 bases, with 11 bases left between them.

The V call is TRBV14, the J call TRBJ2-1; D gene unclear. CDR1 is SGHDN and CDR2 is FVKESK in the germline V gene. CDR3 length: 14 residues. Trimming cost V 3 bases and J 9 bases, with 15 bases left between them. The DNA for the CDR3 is TGTGCCAGCAGCCAGTTGGTGAAAATGCGTGAGCAGTTCTTC. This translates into CASSQLVKMREQFF.

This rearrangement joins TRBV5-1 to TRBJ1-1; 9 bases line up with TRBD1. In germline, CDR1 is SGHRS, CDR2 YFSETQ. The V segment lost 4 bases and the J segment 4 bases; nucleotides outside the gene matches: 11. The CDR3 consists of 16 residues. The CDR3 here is CASSPTTGGSGTEAFF. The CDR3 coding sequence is TGCGCCAGCAGCCCAACCACAGGGGGCTCCGGCACTGAAGCTTTCTTT.

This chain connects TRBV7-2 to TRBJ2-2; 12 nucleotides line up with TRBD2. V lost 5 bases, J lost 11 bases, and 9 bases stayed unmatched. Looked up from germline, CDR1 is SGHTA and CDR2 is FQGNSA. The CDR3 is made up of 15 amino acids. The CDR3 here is CASSPRLAGARELFF. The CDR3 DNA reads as TGTGCCAGCAGCCCCCGACTAGCGGGAGCTCGCGAGCTGTTTTTT.

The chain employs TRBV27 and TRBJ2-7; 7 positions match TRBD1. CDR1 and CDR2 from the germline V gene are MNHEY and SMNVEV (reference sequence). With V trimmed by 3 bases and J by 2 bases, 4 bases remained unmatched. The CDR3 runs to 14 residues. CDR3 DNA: TGTGCCAGCAGTTTTGGGGACAGAGCCTACGAGCAGTACTTC. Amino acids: CASSFGDRAYEQYF.

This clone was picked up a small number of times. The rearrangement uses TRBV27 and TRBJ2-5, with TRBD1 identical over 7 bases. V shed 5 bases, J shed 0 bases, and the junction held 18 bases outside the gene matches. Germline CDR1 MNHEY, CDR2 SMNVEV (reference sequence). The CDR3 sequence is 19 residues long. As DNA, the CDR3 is TGTGCCAGCAGTAACGGGACAGTCACACACTACGGAGACCAAGAGACCCAGTACTTC. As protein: CASSNGTVTHYGDQETQYF.

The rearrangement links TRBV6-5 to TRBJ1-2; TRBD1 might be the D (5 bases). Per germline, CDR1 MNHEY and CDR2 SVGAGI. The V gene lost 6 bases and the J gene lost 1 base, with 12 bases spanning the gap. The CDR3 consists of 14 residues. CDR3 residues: CASSLDSNNYGYTF. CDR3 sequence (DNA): TGTGCCAGCAGCCTCGACAGCAATAACTATGGCTACACCTTC.

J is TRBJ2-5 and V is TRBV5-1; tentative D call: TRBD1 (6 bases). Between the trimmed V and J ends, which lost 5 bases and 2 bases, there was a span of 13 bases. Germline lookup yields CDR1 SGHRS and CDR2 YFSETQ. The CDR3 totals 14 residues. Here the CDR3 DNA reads TGCGCCAGCAGTGTGACAGGACGGCAAGAGACCCAGTACTTC. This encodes CASSVTGRQETQYF.

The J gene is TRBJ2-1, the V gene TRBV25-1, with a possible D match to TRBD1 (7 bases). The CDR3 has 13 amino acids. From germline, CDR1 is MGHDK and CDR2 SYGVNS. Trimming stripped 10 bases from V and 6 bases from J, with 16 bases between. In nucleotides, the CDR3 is TGTGCCACCGCGGGGACAGATCGCAATGAGCAGTTCTTC. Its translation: CATAGTDRNEQFF. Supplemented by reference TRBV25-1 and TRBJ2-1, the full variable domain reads EADIYQTPRYLVIGTGKKITLECSQTMGHDKMYWYQQDPGMELHLIHYSYGVNSTEKGDLSSESTVSRIRTEHFPLTLESARPSHTSQYLCATAGTDRNEQFFGPGTRLTVL.

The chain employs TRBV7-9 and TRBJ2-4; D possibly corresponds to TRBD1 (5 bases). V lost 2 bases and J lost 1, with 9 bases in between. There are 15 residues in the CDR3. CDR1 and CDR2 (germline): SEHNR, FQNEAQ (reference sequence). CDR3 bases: TGTGCCAGCAGCTTACCAGGGAACGCCAAAAACATTCAGTACTTC. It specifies CASSLPGNAKNIQYF.

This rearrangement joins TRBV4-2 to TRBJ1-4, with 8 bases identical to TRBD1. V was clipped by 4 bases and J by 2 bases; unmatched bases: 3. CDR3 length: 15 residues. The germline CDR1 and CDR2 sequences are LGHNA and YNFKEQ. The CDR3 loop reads CASSPTGETNEKLFF. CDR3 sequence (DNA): TGTGCCAGCAGCCCGACAGGGGAGACTAATGAAAAACTGTTTTTT.

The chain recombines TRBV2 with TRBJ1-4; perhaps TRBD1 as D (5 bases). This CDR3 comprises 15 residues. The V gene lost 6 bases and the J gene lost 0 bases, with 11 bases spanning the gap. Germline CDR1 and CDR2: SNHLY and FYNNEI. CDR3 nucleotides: TGTGCCAGCAGGGGGGGACCCGCAACTAATGAAAAACTGTTTTTT. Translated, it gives CASRGGPATNEKLFF.

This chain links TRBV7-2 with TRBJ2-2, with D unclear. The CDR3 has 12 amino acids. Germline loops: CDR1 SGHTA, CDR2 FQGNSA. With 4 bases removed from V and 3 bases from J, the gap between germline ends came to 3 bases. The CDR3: CASSSYTGELFF. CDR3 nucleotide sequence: TGTGCCAGCAGCTCCTACACCGGGGAGCTGTTTTTT.

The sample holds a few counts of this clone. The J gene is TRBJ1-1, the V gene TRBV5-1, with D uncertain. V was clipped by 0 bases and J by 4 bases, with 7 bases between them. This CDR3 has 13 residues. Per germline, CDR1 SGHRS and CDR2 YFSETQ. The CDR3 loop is CASSLGLVTEAFF. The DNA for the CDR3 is TGCGCCAGCAGCTTGGGGTTAGTCACTGAAGCTTTCTTT.

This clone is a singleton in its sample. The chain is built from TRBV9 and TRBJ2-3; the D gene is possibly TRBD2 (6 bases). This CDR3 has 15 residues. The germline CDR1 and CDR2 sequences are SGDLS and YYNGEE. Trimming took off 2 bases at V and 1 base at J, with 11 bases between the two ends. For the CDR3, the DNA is TGTGCCAGCAGCGTTAGTTGGGAGGGCACAGATACGCAGTATTTT. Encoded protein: CASSVSWEGTDTQYF.

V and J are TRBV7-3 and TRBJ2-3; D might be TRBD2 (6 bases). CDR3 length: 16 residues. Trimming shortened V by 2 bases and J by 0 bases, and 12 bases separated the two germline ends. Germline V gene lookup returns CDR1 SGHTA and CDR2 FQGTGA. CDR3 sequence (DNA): TGTGCCAGCAGCTTATCAGCGGGCGTAAGCACAGATACGCAGTATTTT. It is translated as CASSLSAGVSTDTQYF.